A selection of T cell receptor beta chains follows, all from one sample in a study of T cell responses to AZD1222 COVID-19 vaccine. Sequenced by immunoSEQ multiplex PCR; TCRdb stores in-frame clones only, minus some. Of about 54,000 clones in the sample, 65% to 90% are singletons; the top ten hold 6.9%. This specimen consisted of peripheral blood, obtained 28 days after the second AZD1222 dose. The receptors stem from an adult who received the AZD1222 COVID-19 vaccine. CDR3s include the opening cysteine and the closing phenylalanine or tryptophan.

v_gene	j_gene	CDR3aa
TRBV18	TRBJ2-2	CASSPPAATGELFF
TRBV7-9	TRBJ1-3	CASSQTGASGNTIYF
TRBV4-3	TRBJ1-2	CASSQEQGPYGYTF
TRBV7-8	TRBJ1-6	CASSLEWTGGSSYNSPLHF
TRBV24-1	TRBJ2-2	CATSSKGTGVTGELFF
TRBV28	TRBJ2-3	CASSRFGQPTDTQYF
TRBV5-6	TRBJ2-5	CASSLGGQETQYF
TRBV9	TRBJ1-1	CASSNTRNTEAFF
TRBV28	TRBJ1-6	CASILRDRHNSPLHF
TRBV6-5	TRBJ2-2	CASTSPVTGELFF
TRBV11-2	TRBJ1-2	CASSALGYGYTF
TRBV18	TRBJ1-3	CANSPGNRAGNTIYF
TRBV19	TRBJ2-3	CASSMWLAASTDTQYF
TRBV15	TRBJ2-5	CATMRQGVQETQYF
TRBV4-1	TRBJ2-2	CASSQGHSNTGELFF
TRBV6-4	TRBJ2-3	CASSDTSGGADTQYF
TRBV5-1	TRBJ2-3	CASSLGSTNTDTQYF
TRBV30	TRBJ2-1	CAWSSGQPYNEQFF
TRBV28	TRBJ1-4	CASRNSGTEKGKLFF
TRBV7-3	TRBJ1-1	CASSLIGTETNTEAFF
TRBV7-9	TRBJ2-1	CASSVTHSYEQFF
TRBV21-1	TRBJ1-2	CASNEEGVVGYGYTF
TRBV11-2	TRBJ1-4	CASSLDRGQGWGEDLFF
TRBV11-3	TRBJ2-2	CASSDTGELFF
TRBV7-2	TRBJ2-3	CASSLGLRGGTDTQYF
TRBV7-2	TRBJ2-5	CASSGLSTGTSLETQYF
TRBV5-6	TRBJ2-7	CASTSPTRIIQGRGQYF
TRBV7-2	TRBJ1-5	CASSLGRSNQPQHF
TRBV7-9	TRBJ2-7	CASSRTGGTYEQYF
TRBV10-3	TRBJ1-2	CAISVRGQNYGYTF
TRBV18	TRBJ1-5	CASSGENQPQHF
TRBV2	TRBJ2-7	CASSRSSYEQYF
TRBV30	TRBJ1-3	CAWGEKVYPGNTIYF
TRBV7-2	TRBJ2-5	CASSLVAVGGAAQETQYF
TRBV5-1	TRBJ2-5	CASSWSGTGAETQYF
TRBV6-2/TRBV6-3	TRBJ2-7	CASSYGLAVEEQYF
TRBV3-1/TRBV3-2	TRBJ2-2	CASRDLGRFTGELFF
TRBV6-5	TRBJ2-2	CASSLERTNTGELFF
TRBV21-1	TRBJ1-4	CASSTGVSEKLFF
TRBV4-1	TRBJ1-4	CASSQDRTISNEKLFF
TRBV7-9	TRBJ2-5	CASSLAGYFQETQYF
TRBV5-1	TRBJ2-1	CASRERPSSYNEQFF
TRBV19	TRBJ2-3	CASSVAKTTDTQYF
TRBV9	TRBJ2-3	CASSPGRPGGADTQYF
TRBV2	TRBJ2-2	CASSAQGAWNTGELFF
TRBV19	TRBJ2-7	CASNEGSGRYEQYF
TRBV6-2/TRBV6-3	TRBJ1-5	CASSPTFISNQPQHF
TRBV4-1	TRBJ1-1	CASSPGTANTEAFF
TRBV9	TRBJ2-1	CASSFPSGRDNEQFF
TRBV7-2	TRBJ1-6	CASSPQTSIQGSYNSPLHF
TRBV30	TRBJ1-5	CAWSVLETSNQPQHF
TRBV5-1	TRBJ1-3	CASSLVGQTGNTIYF